Listed below are T cell receptor beta chains from one sample, sequenced in a study of regulatory and conventional T cells in RAG deficiency. Sequenced by immunoSEQ multiplex PCR; TCRdb stores in-frame clones only, minus some. The table lists tens of thousands of clones, around 90% of them singletons. These data are also associated with another study on regulatory T cells.

The sample was Tregs sorted from blood. These receptors were collected from a human donor in good health. Each CDR3 is given with its conserved first and last residue. A D gene is named only where the DNA matches it firmly. Size values are once, few and many counts, or a class for expanded clones, and some rows have none.

J: TRBJ1-2
size: .
D: TRBD1
V: TRBV5-1
DNA: TGCGCCAGCAGCCCAAGCGGGACAGGGTCTAACTATGGCTACACCTTC
CDR3: CASSPSGTGSNYGYTF

J: TRBJ2-1
size: .
D: .
V: TRBV12-5
DNA: TGTGCTAGTGGTGAGCTGAAGCAGTTCTTC
CDR3: CASGELKQFF

J: TRBJ1-2
size: .
D: .
V: TRBV18
DNA: TGTGCCAGCCGCCGGGCGGATACTAACTATGGCTACACCTTC
CDR3: CASRRADTNYGYTF

J: TRBJ1-2
size: .
D: .
V: TRBV10-2
DNA: TGCGCCAGCAATTCGGGGGGGCACTATGGCTACACCTTC
CDR3: CASNSGGHYGYTF

J: TRBJ1-6
size: .
D: .
V: TRBV19
DNA: TGTGCCAGTAGTATCCTATACCCGGATTCACCCCTCCACTTT
CDR3: CASSILYPDSPLHF

J: TRBJ2-7
size: .
D: TRBD2
V: TRBV7-2
DNA: TGTGCCAGCAGCTCTGATCTAGCGGGGGGGGCCTACGAGCAGTACTTC
CDR3: CASSSDLAGGAYEQYF

J: TRBJ1-1
size: .
D: TRBD1
V: TRBV13
DNA: TGTGCCAGCAGCTCAACCCCCCCGACCTCCGGGACAGTAAACACTGAAGCTTTCTTT
CDR3: CASSSTPPTSGTVNTEAFF

J: TRBJ2-2
size: .
D: .
V: TRBV4-1
DNA: TGCGCCAGCAGCACCGGCCGCCTCTCGAACACCGGGGAGCTGTTTTTT
CDR3: CASSTGRLSNTGELFF

J: TRBJ1-1
size: .
D: .
V: TRBV29-1
DNA: TGCAGCGTTGTCTACCCTGAAGCTTTCTTT
CDR3: CSVVYPEAFF

J: TRBJ1-6
size: .
D: .
V: TRBV6-5
DNA: TGTGCCAGCAGTCGAGGGACACTGCATGGTTCACCCCTCCACTTT
CDR3: CASSRGTLHGSPLHF

J: TRBJ1-6
size: .
D: TRBD1
V: TRBV9
DNA: TGTGCCAGCAGCACTCGGGACAGGGTAAATTCACCCCTCCACTTT
CDR3: CASSTRDRVNSPLHF

J: TRBJ2-6
size: .
D: .
V: TRBV7-6
DNA: TGTGCCAGCAGCTTAGCGGCAGGGGGGGGCTCTGGGGCCAACGTCCTGACTTTC
CDR3: CASSLAAGGGSGANVLTF

J: TRBJ2-3
size: once
D: .
V: TRBV4-1
DNA: TGCGCCAGCAGCCGGTTGCGGGGAAGCACAGATACGCAGTATTTT
CDR3: CASSRLRGSTDTQYF

J: TRBJ1-1
size: .
D: .
V: TRBV11-2
DNA: TGTGCCAGCAGCTTAGCCCCCGACACTGAAGCTTTCTTT
CDR3: CASSLAPDTEAFF

J: TRBJ2-7
size: .
D: .
V: TRBV5-1
DNA: TGCGCCAGCAGCTTGGACAGGACCTACGAGCAGTACTTC
CDR3: CASSLDRTYEQYF

J: TRBJ2-5
size: .
D: TRBD1
V: TRBV28
DNA: TGTGCCAGCAGTTCCGGGACAGCAGTAAAAAGAGGGACCCAGTACTTC
CDR3: CASSSGTAVKRGTQYF

J: TRBJ2-7
size: .
D: .
V: TRBV11-2
DNA: TGTGCCAGCAGCAACCTATCCGGGCGTGAGATCTACGAGCAGTACTTC
CDR3: CASSNLSGREIYEQYF

J: TRBJ1-5
size: .
D: .
V: TRBV21-1
DNA: TGTGCCAGCAGCAAAGAGTGGAACCGCCAACAGCCCCAGCATTTT
CDR3: CASSKEWNRQQPQHF

J: TRBJ1-6
size: once
D: .
V: TRBV19
DNA: TGTGCCAGTAGTAACCAACAGGGAATAGGTTCACCCCTCCACTTT
CDR3: CASSNQQGIGSPLHF

J: TRBJ1-2
size: .
D: .
V: TRBV7-2
DNA: TGTGCCAGCAGCTTAGCGTTCCCAGTATATGGCTACACCTTC
CDR3: CASSLAFPVYGYTF

J: TRBJ2-3
size: .
D: TRBD1
V: TRBV6-1
DNA: TGTGCCAGCAGTGAGGACAGGTGGACAGATACGCAGTATTTT
CDR3: CASSEDRWTDTQYF

J: TRBJ2-3
size: .
D: .
V: TRBV9
DNA: TGTGCCAGCAGCGTAGCTTTGAGCCACACAGATACGCAGTATTTT
CDR3: CASSVALSHTDTQYF

J: TRBJ1-6
size: .
D: TRBD1
V: TRBV19
DNA: TGTGCCAGTAGTAACCGGACAGGGGGTAATTCACCCCTCCACTTT
CDR3: CASSNRTGGNSPLHF

J: TRBJ2-1
size: .
D: .
V: TRBV6-1
DNA: TGTGCCAGCAGTAGACGGACACGCTACAATGAGCAGTTCTTC
CDR3: CASSRRTRYNEQFF

J: TRBJ2-5
size: once
D: TRBD2
V: TRBV2
DNA: TGTGCCAGCAGAGCTAGCGGGGGGGCTTGGGAGACCCAGTACTTC
CDR3: CASRASGGAWETQYF

J: TRBJ1-1
size: .
D: TRBD1
V: TRBV9
DNA: TGTGCCAGCAGCGCAGCGGACAGGGGGAGAGCTTTCTTT
CDR3: CASSAADRGRAFF

J: TRBJ1-6
size: .
D: .
V: TRBV27
DNA: TGTGCCAGCAGCAGCAGGGACGGTTCACCCCTCCACTTT
CDR3: CASSSRDGSPLHF

J: TRBJ2-3
size: .
D: TRBD2
V: TRBV2
DNA: TGTGCCAGCGCAACTCCATTGGGTCTAGCGGGGGCCTCTAGCACAGATACGCAGTATTTT
CDR3: CASATPLGLAGASSTDTQYF

J: TRBJ1-1
size: .
D: .
V: TRBV9
DNA: TGTGCCAGCAGCGTAGGGCCGTACTTAGGCACTGAAGCTTTCTTT
CDR3: CASSVGPYLGTEAFF

J: TRBJ1-1
size: .
D: TRBD1
V: TRBV6-5
DNA: TGTGCCAGCAGTTACGACTACAGGGGGGGCACTGAAGCTTTCTTT
CDR3: CASSYDYRGGTEAFF

J: TRBJ1-1
size: once
D: .
V: TRBV9
DNA: TGTGCCAGCAGCGTAGGGGGGTTTGTAGAGGAAGCTTTCTTT
CDR3: CASSVGGFVEEAFF

J: TRBJ2-7
size: .
D: .
V: TRBV29-1
DNA: TGCAGCGTTGTTCGGGGGTCCTACGAGCAGTACTTC
CDR3: CSVVRGSYEQYF

J: TRBJ2-7
size: once
D: .
V: TRBV6-5
DNA: TGTGCCAGCAGTTACTCGATAGGTTACGAGCAGTACTTC
CDR3: CASSYSIGYEQYF

J: TRBJ2-3
size: .
D: TRBD1
V: TRBV6-4
DNA: TGTGCCAGCAGCCGGGACAGGGTACCAGATACGCAGTATTTT
CDR3: CASSRDRVPDTQYF

J: TRBJ1-4
size: .
D: .
V: TRBV15
DNA: TGTGCCACCAGCAGGAGGGCAACTAATGAAAAACTGTTTTTT
CDR3: CATSRRATNEKLFF

J: TRBJ2-6
size: .
D: .
V: TRBV11-2
DNA: TGTGCCAGCAGCCCCCTTGGCTCTGGGGCCAACGTCCTGACTTTC
CDR3: CASSPLGSGANVLTF

J: TRBJ1-4
size: .
D: .
V: TRBV11-2
DNA: TGTGCCAGCGCAAGAGGGGCAGGTGAAAGATTTGAAAAACTGTTTTTT
CDR3: CASARGAGERFEKLFF